Included here is one T cell receptor (beta chain) sequence, with context. Time point described: pre-treatment sample, taken before nivolumab and TIL therapy. Tumor tissue came from excised metastases, mostly pleural nodules or supraclavicular lymph nodes. The data were obtained in a study of TIL therapy for anti-PD-1-resistant metastatic lung cancer. The immunoSEQ assay was v3. The method was immunoSEQ multiplex PCR; TCRdb's version includes in-frame clones alone and lacks a portion of them. The data contain some 13,000 clones, around 66% of them seen just once; the ten biggest clones take up 9% to 10%. V lost 0 bases, J lost 0 bases, and 7 bases lay in between. Germline assignment: CDR1 SGHRS and CDR2 YFSETQ. The CDR3 runs to 15 residues.

The receptor was derived from a woman between 30 and 80 years old with non-small cell lung cancer. The rearrangement joins TRBV5-1 to TRBJ2-1; D remains unclear. The specimen was tumor tissue, collected at baseline. CDR3 sequence (DNA): TGCGCCAGCAGCTTGGAGGATAGCTCCTACAATGAGCAGTTCTTC. This encodes CASSLEDSSYNEQFF.